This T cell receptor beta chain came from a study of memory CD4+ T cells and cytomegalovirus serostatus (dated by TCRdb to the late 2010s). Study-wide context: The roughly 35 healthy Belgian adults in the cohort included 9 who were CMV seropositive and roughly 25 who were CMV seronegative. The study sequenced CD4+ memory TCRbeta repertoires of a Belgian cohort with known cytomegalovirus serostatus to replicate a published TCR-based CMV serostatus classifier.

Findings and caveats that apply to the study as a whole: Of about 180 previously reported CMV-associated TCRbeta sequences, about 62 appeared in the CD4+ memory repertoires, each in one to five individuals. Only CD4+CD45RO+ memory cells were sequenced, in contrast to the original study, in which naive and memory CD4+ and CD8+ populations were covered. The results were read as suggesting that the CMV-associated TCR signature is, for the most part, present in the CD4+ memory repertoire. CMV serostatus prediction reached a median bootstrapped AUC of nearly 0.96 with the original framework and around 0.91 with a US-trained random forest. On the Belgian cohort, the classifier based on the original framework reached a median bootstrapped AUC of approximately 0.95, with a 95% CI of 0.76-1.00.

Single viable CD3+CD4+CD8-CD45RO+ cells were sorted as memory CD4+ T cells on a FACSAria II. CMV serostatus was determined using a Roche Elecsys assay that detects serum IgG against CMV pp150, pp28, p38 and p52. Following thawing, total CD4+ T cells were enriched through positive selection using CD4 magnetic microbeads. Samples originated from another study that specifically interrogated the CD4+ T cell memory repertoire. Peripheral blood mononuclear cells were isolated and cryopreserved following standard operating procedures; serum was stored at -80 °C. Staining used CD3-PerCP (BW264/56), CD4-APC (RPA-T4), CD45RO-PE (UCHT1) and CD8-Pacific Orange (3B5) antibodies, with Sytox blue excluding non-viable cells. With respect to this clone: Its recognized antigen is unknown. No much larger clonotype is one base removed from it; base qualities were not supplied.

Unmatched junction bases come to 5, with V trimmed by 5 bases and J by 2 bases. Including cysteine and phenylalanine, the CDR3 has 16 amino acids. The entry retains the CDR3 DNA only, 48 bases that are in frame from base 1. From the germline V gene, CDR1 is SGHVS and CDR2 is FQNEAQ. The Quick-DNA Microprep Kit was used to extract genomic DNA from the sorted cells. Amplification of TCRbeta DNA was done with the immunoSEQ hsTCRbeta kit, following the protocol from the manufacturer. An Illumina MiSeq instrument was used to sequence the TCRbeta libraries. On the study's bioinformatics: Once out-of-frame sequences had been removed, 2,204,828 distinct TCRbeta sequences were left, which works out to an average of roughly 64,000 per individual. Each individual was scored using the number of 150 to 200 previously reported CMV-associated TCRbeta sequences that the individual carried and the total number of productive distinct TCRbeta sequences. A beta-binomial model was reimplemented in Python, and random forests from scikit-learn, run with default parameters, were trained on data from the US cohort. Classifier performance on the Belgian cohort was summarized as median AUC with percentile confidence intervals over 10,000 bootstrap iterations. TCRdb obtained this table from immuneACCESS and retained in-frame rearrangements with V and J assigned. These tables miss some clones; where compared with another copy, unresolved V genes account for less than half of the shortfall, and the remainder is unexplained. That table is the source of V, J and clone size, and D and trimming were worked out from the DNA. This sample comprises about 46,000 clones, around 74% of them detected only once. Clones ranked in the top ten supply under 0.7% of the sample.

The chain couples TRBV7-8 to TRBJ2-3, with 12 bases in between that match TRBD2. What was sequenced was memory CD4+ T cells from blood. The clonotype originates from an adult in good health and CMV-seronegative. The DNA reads TGTGCCAGCAGCCTCCTAGCGGGGGGGAACACAGATACGCAGTATTTT. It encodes CASSLLAGGNTDTQYF.